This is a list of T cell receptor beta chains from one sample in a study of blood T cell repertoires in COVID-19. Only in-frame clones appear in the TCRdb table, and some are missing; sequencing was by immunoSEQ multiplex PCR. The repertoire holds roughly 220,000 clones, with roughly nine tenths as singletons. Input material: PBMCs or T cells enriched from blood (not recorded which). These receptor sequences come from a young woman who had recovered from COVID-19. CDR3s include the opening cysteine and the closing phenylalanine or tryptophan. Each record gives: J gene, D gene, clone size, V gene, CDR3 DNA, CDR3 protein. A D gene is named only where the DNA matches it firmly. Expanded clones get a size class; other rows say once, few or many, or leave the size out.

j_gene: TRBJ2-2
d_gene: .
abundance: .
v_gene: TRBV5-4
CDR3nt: TGTGCCAGCAGCTTAAGGGGGACGATTACCGGGGAGCTGTTTTTT
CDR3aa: CASSLRGTITGELFF

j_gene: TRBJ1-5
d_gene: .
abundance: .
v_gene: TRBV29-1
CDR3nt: TGCAGCGTTGGAGTGGGCGCCCAATCTCAGCCCCAGCATTTT
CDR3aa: CSVGVGAQSQPQHF

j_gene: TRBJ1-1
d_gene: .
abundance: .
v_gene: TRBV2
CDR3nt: TGTGCCAGCAGTGGAGTCCAGGTGACAATGAACACTGAAGCTTTCTTT
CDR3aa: CASSGVQVTMNTEAFF

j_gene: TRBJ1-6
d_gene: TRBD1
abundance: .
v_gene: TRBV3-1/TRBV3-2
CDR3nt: TGTGCCAGCACCCCGACGACAGGGTCTAATTCACCCCTCCACTTT
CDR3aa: CASTPTTGSNSPLHF

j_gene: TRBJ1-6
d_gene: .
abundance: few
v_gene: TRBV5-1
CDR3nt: TGCGCCAGCAGCTTGGACAGCCGTCCCGATAATTCACCCCTCCACTTT
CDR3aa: CASSLDSRPDNSPLHF

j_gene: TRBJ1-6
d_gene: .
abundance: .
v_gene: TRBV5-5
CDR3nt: TGCCCCCCCAGCTTGGGGGGGGGTAGCTCCTATAATTCACCCCTCCACTTT
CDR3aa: CPPSLGGGSSYNSPLHF

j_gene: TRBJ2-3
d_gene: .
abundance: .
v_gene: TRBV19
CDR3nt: TGTGCCAGTAGTATCGGGGTTACGCAGTATTTT
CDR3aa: CASSIGVTQYF

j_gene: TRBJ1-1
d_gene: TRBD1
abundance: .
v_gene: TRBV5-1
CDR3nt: TGCGCCAGCAGCTTCCCAGGGGGCGGTACTGAAGCTTTCTTT
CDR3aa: CASSFPGGGTEAFF

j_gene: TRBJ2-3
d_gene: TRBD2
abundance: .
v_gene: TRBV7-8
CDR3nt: TGTGCCAGCACACACGGCCTAGCGGGGGACTGGGGGGCAGATACGCAGTATTTT
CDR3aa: CASTHGLAGDWGADTQYF

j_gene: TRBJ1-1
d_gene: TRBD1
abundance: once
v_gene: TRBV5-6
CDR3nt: TGTGCCAGCACGAGACAGGGTCTCATGAACACTGAAGCTTTCTTT
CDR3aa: CASTRQGLMNTEAFF

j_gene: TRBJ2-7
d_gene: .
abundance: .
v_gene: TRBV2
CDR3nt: TGTGCCAGCAGTGGAACCCCTAGACCTTGGGAGCAGTACTTC
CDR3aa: CASSGTPRPWEQYF

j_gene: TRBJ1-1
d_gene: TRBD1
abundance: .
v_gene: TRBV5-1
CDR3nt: TGCGCCAGCGGTCAGGGGGCCGGCGACACTGAAGCTTTCTTT
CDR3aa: CASGQGAGDTEAFF

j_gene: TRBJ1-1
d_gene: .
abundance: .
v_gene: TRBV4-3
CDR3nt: TGCGCCAGCAGCCAAGCGGGGGGAGGTGACACTGAAGCTTTCTTT
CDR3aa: CASSQAGGGDTEAFF

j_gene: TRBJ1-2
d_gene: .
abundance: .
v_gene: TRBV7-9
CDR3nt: TGTGCCAGCAGCTTGGAGGGGTCAAGGAACTATGGCTACACCTTC
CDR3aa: CASSLEGSRNYGYTF

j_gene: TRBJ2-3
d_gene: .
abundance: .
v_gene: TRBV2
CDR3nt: TGTGCCAGCAGTGAATTGGGTCAGGCAGATACGCAGTATTTT
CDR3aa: CASSELGQADTQYF

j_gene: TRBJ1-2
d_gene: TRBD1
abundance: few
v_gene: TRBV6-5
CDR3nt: TGTGCCAGCAGTTACTCGACAGGGGGTGGCTATGGCTACACCTTC
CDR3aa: CASSYSTGGGYGYTF

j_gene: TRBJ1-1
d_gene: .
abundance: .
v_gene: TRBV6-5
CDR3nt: TGTGCCAGCAGTCAAACAGGGTTCACTGAAGCTTTCTTT
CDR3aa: CASSQTGFTEAFF

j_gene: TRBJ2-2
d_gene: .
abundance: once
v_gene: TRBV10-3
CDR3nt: TGTGCCATCAGTGAGTCAGGCAGGTGGAACACCGGGGAGCTGTTTTTT
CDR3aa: CAISESGRWNTGELFF

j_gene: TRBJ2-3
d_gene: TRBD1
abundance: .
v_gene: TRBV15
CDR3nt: TGTGCCACCAGCAGAGATATCCGGGACAGTCACTTCACAGATACGCAGTATTTT
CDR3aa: CATSRDIRDSHFTDTQYF

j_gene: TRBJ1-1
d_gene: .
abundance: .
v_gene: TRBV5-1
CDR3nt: TGCGCCAGCAGCTTCCAGGTCATGAACACTGAAGCTTTCTTT
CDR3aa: CASSFQVMNTEAFF

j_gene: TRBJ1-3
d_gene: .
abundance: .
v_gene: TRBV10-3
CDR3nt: TGTGCCATCAGTGCCACAGGCGGTGGAAACACCATATATTTT
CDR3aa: CAISATGGGNTIYF

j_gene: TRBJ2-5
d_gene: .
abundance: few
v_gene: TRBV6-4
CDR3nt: TGTGCCAGCAGTGTGTCTAGTGAAGAAACCCAGTACTTC
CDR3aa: CASSVSSEETQYF

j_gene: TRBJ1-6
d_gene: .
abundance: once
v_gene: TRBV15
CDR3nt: TGTGCCACCAGCAGTGACTTAATCACCTATTCACCCCTCCACTTT
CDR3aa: CATSSDLITYSPLHF

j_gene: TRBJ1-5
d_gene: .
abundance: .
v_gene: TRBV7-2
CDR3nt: TGTGCCAGCAGCTCTGTATGGGGGGGCTTAGGTCAGCCCCAGCATTTT
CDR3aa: CASSSVWGGLGQPQHF

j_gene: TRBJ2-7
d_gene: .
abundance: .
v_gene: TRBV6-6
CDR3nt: TGTGCCAGCAGGGGCCCTTTGGCAGGGGGAGGCTACGAGCAGTACTTC
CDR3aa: CASRGPLAGGGYEQYF

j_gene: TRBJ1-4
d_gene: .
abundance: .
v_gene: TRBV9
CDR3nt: TGTGCCAGCAGCGTAGCGGGGGGGCGCCTAGAAAAACTGTTTTTT
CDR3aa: CASSVAGGRLEKLFF

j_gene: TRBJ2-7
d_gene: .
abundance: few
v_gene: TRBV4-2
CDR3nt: TGTGCCAGCAGCCATCCCGACTCGGAACCCTACGAGCAGTACTTC
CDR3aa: CASSHPDSEPYEQYF

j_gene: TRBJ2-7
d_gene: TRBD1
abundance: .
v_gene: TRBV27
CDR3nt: TGTGCCAGCAGTCGACTAGGGGGACAGGGGACCTACGAGCAGTACTTC
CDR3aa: CASSRLGGQGTYEQYF

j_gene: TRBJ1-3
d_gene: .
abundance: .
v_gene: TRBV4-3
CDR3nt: TGCGCCAGCAGCCAACGACTCCTGCCCGTGAGCTCTGGAAACACCATATATTTT
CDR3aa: CASSQRLLPVSSGNTIYF

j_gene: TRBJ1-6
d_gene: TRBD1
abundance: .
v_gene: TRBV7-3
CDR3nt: TGTGCCAGCAGCTTAGGAGGGACAGCCAATTCACCCCTCCACTTT
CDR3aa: CASSLGGTANSPLHF

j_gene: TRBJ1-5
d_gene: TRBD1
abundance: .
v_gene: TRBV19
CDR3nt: TGTGCCAGTAGTACGTCCGGGACAGGTGACAATCAGCCCCAGCATTTT
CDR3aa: CASSTSGTGDNQPQHF

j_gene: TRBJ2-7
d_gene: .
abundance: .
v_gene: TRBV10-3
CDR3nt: TGTGCCATCCTAGGCGGCAACTACGAGCAGTACTTC
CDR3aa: CAILGGNYEQYF

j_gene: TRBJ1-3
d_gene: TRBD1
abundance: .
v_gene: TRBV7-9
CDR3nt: TGTGCCAGCAGCTTGGGGACAGGGTCTGGAAACACCATATATTTT
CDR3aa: CASSLGTGSGNTIYF

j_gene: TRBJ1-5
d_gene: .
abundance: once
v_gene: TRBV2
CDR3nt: TGTGCCAGCATGCGAGAGGGTTCTCAGCCCCAGCATTTT
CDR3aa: CASMREGSQPQHF

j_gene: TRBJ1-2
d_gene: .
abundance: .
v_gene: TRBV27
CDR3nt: TGTGCCAGCAGTTTAAGAGGTTATGGCTACACCTTC
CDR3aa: CASSLRGYGYTF

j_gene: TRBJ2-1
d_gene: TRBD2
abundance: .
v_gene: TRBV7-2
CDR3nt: TGTGCCAGCAGCATCCGGGACCTCCGGGGGGATGAGCAGTTCTTC
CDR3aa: CASSIRDLRGDEQFF

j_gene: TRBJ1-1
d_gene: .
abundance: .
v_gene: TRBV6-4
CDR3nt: TGTGCCAGCAGTGACCGAGCTTTCTTT
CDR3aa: CASSDRAFF

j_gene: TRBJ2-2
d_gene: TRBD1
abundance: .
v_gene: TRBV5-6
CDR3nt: TGTGCCAGCAGCCCTGTACAGGGGAGCGGGGAGCTGTTTTTT
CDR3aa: CASSPVQGSGELFF

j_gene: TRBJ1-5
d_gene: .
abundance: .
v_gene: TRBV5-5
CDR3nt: TGTGCCAGCAGCTTGGTAGTCAATAGCAATCAGCCCCAGCATTTT
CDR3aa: CASSLVVNSNQPQHF

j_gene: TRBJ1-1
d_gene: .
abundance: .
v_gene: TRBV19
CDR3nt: TGTGCCAGTACCCCTTCGGTCGGGGGGAACACTGAAGCTTTCTTT
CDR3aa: CASTPSVGGNTEAFF

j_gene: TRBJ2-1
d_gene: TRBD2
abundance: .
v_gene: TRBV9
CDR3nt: TGTGCCAGCAGCGGTAGCGGGGGGTCCGGCAATGAGCAGTTCTTC
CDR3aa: CASSGSGGSGNEQFF

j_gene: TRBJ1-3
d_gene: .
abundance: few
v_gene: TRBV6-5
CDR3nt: TGTGCCAGCGCTACCACGCTTAAACCGGGAAACACCATATATTTT
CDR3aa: CASATTLKPGNTIYF